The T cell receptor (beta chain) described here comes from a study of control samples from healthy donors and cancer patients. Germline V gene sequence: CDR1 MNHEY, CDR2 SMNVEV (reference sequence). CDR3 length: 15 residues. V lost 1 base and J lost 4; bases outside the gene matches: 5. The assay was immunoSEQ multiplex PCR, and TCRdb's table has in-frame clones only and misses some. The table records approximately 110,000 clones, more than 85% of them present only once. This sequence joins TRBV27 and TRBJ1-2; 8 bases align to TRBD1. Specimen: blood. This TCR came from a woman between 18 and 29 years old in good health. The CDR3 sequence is CASSLYPGQAYGYTF. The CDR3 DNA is TGTGCCAGCAGTTTATACCCGGGACAGGCCTATGGCTACACCTTC.